These 18 T cell receptor beta chains share one sample of origin, sequenced in a study of graft-versus-host responses after intestinal transplantation (dated by TCRdb to the early 2020s). No cognate antigen is known for these TCRs. Library preparation employed the immunoSEQ multiplex PCR assay. The table was pulled from immuneACCESS by TCRdb, which kept in-frame rearrangements only. Such tables lose some clones; where checked, under half of the loss comes from unresolved V genes, and the rest has no known cause. The table for this sample lists approximately 130,000 clones; around nine tenths of them were counted only once. The biggest ten clones account for roughly 0.15% of the sample. This specimen's time point label, interpreted: cells obtained before transplantation from donor or recipient. Sequencing used unstimulated CD4+ T cells sorted from spleen or lymph node cells, obtained before intestinal transplant. These receptors all come from a human donor who received an intestinal transplant.

The chain recombines TRBV9 with TRBJ1-3; 7 bases fit TRBD1. The V gene end was trimmed by 2 bases and the J gene end by 0 bases; junction bases not matched to a gene: 8. In germline, CDR1 is SGDLS, CDR2 YYNGEE. This CDR3 region has 17 residues. CDR3 nucleotides: TGTGCCAGCAGCGTTTGGGACAGCCTCTTCTCTGGAAACACCATATATTTT. This translates into CASSVWDSLFSGNTIYF.

This chain joins TRBV11-2 and TRBJ1-4, with a weak D call TRBD1 (5 bases). V lost 2 bases and J 17 bases, leaving 18 bases between the germline ends. The CDR3 sequence is 13 residues long. Germline loops: CDR1 SGHAT, CDR2 FQNNGV. The CDR3 coding sequence is TGTGCCAGCAGCTTAAACGATCAACAAGGGGTATTTTTT. Protein: CASSLNDQQGVFF.

This clone came up once. The chain couples TRBV30 to TRBJ1-6, with 8 bases identical to TRBD1. The CDR3 has 14 amino acids. Trimming removed 5 bases from V and 9 bases from J; junction bases left unmatched: 9. The V gene's germline CDR1 is GTSNPN and CDR2 SVGIG (reference sequence). The CDR3 spells CAWGRQGRISPLHF. CDR3 coding DNA: TGTGCCTGGGGCCGACAGGGGAGGATTTCACCCCTCCACTTT.

The V and J genes are TRBV5-1 and TRBJ2-4; possible D gene TRBD2, 5 bases. The CDR3 consists of 15 residues. Looked up from germline, CDR1 is SGHRS and CDR2 is YFSETQ. Trimming shortened V by 7 bases and J by 1 base, and 15 bases separated the two germline ends. CDR3 amino acids: CASRAGHSAKNIQYF. Here the CDR3 DNA reads TGCGCCAGCCGCGCGGGCCACTCCGCCAAAAACATTCAGTACTTC.

V is TRBV6-1 and J is TRBJ2-5, with D unclear. The CDR3 is made up of 15 amino acids. Trimming removed 0 bases at V and 4 bases at J, with 12 bases between. Germline-derived CDR1 and CDR2 are MNHNS and SASEGT. The CDR3 loop is CASSEAVSRVETQYF. In nucleotides, the CDR3 is TGTGCCAGCAGTGAAGCAGTATCGCGCGTAGAGACCCAGTACTTC.

The CDR3: CASSESGGSYEQYF. The DNA for the CDR3 is TGTGCCAGCAGTGAAAGCGGGGGCTCCTACGAGCAGTACTTC. The chain couples TRBV6-5 to TRBJ2-7, with TRBD2 matching over 8 bases. Germline V gene sequence: CDR1 MNHEY, CDR2 SVGAGI. The J segment lost 0 bases and the V segment lost 5 bases, leaving 3 bases of the junction unmatched. There are 14 residues in the CDR3.

The rearrangement uses TRBV5-4 and TRBJ1-2; D might be TRBD1 (5 bases). This CDR3 has 15 amino acids. Per the germline V gene, CDR1 is SGHNT and CDR2 is YYREEE (reference sequence). The germline V and J ends were trimmed by 5 bases and 7 bases, with 21 bases remaining between them. The CDR3 region has the DNA TGTGCCAGCAGTTCTCCGGGACGCCTAGAAGGTGGCTACACCTTC. Encoded protein: CASSSPGRLEGGYTF.

CDR3: CASSERANTGELFF. The CDR3 coding sequence is TGTGCCAGCAGTGAACGGGCGAACACCGGGGAGCTGTTTTTT. V is TRBV2 and J is TRBJ2-2; D call uncertain. The germline CDR1 and CDR2 sequences are SNHLY and FYNNEI. V was shortened by 2 bases and J by 0 bases, with 4 bases between the two germline ends. This CDR3 has 14 residues.

The rearrangement joins TRBV10-3 to TRBJ2-3; tentative D call: TRBD2 (5 bases). Trimming pared 6 bases from V and 2 bases from J, leaving 12 bases between. The CDR3 consists of 14 residues. Looked up from germline, CDR1 is ENHRY and CDR2 is SYGVKD. CDR3 amino acids: CAISSDGNTDTQYF. CDR3 DNA sequence: TGTGCCATCAGCTCGGACGGGAACACAGATACGCAGTATTTT.

This chain uses TRBV9 with TRBJ1-3; tentative D call: TRBD1 (5 bases). Germline loops: CDR1 SGDLS, CDR2 YYNGEE. This CDR3 has 15 residues. The V gene lost 4 bases and the J gene lost 2 bases, with 13 bases spanning the gap. CDR3 nucleotides: TGTGCCAGCAGCCCAGTGGGGGGAGCTGGAAACACCATATATTTT. It is translated as CASSPVGGAGNTIYF.

The rearrangement links TRBV6-1 to TRBJ1-2, with unresolved D. The germline V gene has CDR1 MNHNS and CDR2 SASEGT. Between the trimmed V and J ends, which lost 1 base and 3 bases, there was a span of 12 bases. The CDR3 covers 15 residues. CDR3 coding DNA: TGTGCCAGCAGTGAAGTGGGCAGTTCCCACTATGGCTACACCTTC. Its translation is CASSEVGSSHYGYTF.

The chain couples TRBV5-1 to TRBJ2-5; D remains unclear. In germline, CDR1 is SGHRS, CDR2 YFSETQ. The CDR3 has 12 residues. V lost 6 bases and J lost 4, with 10 bases in between. The CDR3 sequence: CASTQRGETQYF. In nucleotides, the CDR3 is TGCGCCAGCACGCAAAGAGGAGAGACCCAGTACTTC.

The rearrangement joins TRBV6-6 to TRBJ2-2, with 9 nucleotides matching TRBD1. Germline CDR1 is MNHNY and CDR2 is SVGAGI (reference sequence). Losses at the gene ends were 7 bases for V and 2 bases for J; bases not matched to a gene: 8. The CDR3 runs 16 residues. The CDR3: CASTLGGQGNTGELFF. In DNA form, the CDR3 reads TGTGCCAGCACTTTGGGGGGACAGGGAAACACCGGGGAGCTGTTTTTT.

CDR3 loop: CASSVRGSGTEAFF. In nucleotides, the CDR3 is TGTGCCAGCAGCGTACGGGGGTCGGGGACTGAAGCTTTCTTT. The chain uses TRBV9 and TRBJ1-1; D is perhaps TRBD1 (5 bases). The CDR3 is made up of 14 amino acids. From germline, CDR1 is SGDLS and CDR2 YYNGEE. V lost 1 base, J lost 5 bases, and 12 bases lay in between.

V is TRBV5-4 and J is TRBJ2-4; D not certain. CDR3 length: 15 amino acids. The V end lost 0 bases, the J end lost 4 bases, and 11 bases lay between the germline ends. Per germline, CDR1 SGHNT and CDR2 YYREEE (reference sequence). The CDR3 DNA is TGTGCCAGCAGCTTGGGGCGACCCGGGAAAAACATTCAGTACTTC. Translating it yields CASSLGRPGKNIQYF. The entire variable domain, with the rest obtained from reference TRBV5-4 and TRBJ2-4, is as follows: ETGVTQSPTHLIKTRGQQVTLRCSSQSGHNTVSWYQQALGQGPQFIFQYYREEENGRGNFPPRFSGLQFPNYSSELNVNALELDDSALYLCASSLGRPGKNIQYFGAGTRLSVL.

The chain employs TRBV4-1 and TRBJ1-1; TRBD1 matches at 10 bases. V lost 0 bases and J lost 11; bases outside the gene matches: 12. Germline loops: CDR1 MGHRA, CDR2 YSYEKL. This CDR3 spans 16 amino acids. This CDR3 reads CASSQESWTGGRMAFF. CDR3 bases: TGCGCCAGCAGCCAAGAAAGTTGGACAGGGGGACGTATGGCTTTCTTT.

This rearrangement joins TRBV6-4 to TRBJ2-2; TRBD1 is a possible D gene (5 bases). V was pared by 4 bases and J by 1 base, with 7 bases between. The CDR3 consists of 14 residues. Germline lookup yields CDR1 MRHNA and CDR2 SNTAGT. CDR3 region: CASSVQGNTGELFF. The CDR3 DNA reads as TGTGCCAGCAGTGTTCAGGGGAACACCGGGGAGCTGTTTTTT.

The table lists this clone with a count of one. The chain is built from TRBV5-1 and TRBJ1-1; D is uncertain. Germline V gives CDR1 SGHRS, CDR2 YFSETQ. This CDR3 is built from 14 residues. The ends were cut back, 1 base at V and 11 bases at J, with 18 bases in the middle. The CDR3 bases are TGCGCCAGCAGCTTGAGTGAGGTAGGGAGAAGCGCTTTCTTT. This encodes CASSLSEVGRSAFF.